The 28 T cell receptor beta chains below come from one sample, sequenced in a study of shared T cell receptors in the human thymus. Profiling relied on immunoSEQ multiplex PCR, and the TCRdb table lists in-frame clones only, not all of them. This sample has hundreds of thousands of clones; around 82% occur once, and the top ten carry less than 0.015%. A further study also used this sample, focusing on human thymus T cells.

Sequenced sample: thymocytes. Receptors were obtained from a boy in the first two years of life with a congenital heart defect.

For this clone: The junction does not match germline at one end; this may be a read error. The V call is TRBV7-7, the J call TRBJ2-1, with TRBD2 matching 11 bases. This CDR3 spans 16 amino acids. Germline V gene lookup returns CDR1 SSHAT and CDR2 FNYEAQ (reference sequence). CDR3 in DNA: TGTGCTAGCAGCTTAGGGGGACTAGCGGAATACAATGAGCAGTTCTTC. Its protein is CASSLGGLAEYNEQFF.

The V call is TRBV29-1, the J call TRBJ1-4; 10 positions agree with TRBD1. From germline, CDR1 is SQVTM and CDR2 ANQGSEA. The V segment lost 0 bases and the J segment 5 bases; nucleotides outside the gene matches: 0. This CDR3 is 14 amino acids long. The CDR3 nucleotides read TGCAGCGTTGAAGAGGGACAGGGGAATGAAAAACTGTTTTTT. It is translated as CSVEEGQGNEKLFF.

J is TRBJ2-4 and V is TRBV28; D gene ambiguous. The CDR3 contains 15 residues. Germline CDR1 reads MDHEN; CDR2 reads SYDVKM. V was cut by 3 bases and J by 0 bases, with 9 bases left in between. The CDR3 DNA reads TGTGCCAGCAGTTTGGGCTCACTAGCCAAAAACATTCAGTACTTC. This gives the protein CASSLGSLAKNIQYF. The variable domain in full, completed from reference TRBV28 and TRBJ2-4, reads DVKVTQSSRYLVKRTGEKVFLECVQDMDHENMFWYRQDPGLGLRLIYFSYDVKMKEKGDIPEGYSVSREKKERFSLILESASTNQTSMYLCASSLGSLAKNIQYFGAGTRLSVL.

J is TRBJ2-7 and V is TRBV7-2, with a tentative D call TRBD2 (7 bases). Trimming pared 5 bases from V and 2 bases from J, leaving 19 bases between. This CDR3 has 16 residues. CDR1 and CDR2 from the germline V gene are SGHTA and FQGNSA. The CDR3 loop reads CASSPIPGGLPYEQYF. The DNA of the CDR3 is TGTGCCAGCAGCCCCATTCCGGGGGGCCTCCCCTACGAGCAGTACTTC.

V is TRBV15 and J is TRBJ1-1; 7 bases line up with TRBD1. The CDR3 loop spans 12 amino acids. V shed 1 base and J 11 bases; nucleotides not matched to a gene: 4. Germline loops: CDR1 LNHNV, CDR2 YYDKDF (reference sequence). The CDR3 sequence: CATSRGTGRAFF. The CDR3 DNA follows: TGTGCCACCAGCAGAGGGACAGGTCGCGCTTTCTTT.

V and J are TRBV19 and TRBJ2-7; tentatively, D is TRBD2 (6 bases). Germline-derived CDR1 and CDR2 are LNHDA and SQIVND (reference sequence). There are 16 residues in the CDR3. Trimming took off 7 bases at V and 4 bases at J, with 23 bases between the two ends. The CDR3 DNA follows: TGTGCCAGTAACCCAGGAGGGGCCTCTTACGAATACGAGCAGTACTTC. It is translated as CASNPGGASYEYEQYF.

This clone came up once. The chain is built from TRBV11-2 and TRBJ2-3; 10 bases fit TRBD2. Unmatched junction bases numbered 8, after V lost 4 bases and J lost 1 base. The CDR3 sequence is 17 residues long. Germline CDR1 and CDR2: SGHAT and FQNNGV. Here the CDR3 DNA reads TGTGCCAGCAGCTCCCCGGGACTAGCGACGGGCACAGATACGCAGTATTTT. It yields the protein CASSSPGLATGTDTQYF.

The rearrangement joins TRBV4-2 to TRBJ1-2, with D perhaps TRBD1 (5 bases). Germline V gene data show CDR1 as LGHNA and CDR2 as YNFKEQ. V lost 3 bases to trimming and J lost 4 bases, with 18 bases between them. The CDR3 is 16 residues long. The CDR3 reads CASSHRQEGIGYGYTF. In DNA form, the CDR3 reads TGTGCCAGCAGCCACCGCCAGGAGGGGATTGGCTATGGCTACACCTTC.

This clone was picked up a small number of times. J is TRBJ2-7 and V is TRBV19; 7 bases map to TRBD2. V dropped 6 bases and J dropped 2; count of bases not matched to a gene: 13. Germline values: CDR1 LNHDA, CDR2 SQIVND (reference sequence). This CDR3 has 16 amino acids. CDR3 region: CASSPLGKSGAYEQYF. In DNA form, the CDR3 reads TGTGCCAGTAGCCCCTTGGGGAAAAGCGGGGCCTACGAGCAGTACTTC.

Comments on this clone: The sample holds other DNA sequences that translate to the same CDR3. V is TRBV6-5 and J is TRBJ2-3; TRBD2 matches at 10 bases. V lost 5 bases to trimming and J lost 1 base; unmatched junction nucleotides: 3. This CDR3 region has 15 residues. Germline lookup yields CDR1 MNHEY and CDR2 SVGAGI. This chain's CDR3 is CASSPSGSGTDTQYF. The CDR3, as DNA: TGTGCCAGCAGTCCTAGCGGGAGTGGCACAGATACGCAGTATTTT.

The CDR3 DNA follows: TGCGCCAGCAGCCCGGACAGGCCTACCTCTGGCTACACCTTC. It encodes CASSPDRPTSGYTF. The gene calls are TRBV4-1 and TRBJ1-2; the match to TRBD1 covers 7 bases. The V segment lost 4 bases and the J segment 7 bases; nucleotides outside the gene matches: 9. The CDR3 length is 14 residues. Per germline, CDR1 MGHRA and CDR2 YSYEKL.

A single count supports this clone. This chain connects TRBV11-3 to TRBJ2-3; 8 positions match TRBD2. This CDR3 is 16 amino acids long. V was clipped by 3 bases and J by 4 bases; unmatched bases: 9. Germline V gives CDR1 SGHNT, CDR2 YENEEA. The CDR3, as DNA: TGTGCCAGCAGCTTCCCCGGACTAGCATGGTCAGATACGCAGTATTTT. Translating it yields CASSFPGLAWSDTQYF. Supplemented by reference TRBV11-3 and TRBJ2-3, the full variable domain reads EAGVVQSPRYKIIEKKQPVAFWCNPISGHNTLYWYLQNLGQGPELLIRYENEEAVDDSQLPKDRFSAERLKGVDSTLKIQPAELGDSAVYLCASSFPGLAWSDTQYFGPGTRLTVL.

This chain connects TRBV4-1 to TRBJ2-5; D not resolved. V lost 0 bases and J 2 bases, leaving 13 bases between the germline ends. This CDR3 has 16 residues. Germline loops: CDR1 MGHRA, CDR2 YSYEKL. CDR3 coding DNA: TGCGCCAGCAGCCAAGAGGGCGCAGGCCTACAAGAGACCCAGTACTTC. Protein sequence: CASSQEGAGLQETQYF.

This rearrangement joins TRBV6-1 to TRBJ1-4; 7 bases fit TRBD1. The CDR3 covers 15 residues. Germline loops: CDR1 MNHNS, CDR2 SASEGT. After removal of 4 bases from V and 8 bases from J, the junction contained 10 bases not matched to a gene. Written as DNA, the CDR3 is TGTGCCAGCAGTGTTCGACAGGGTTGGGGGGAAAAACTGTTTTTT. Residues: CASSVRQGWGEKLFF.

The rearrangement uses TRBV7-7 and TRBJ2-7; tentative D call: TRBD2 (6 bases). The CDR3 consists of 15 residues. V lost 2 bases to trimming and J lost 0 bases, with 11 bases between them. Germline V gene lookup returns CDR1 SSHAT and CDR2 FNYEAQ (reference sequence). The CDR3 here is CASSLPTSSSYEQYF. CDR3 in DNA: TGTGCCAGCAGCTTACCGACTAGTAGCTCCTACGAGCAGTACTTC. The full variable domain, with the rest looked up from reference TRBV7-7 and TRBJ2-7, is GAGVSQSPRYKVTKRGQDVTLRCDPISSHATLYWYQQALGQGPEFLTYFNYEAQPDKSGLPSDRFSAERPEGSISTLTIQRTEQRDSAMYRCASSLPTSSSYEQYFGPGTRLTVT.

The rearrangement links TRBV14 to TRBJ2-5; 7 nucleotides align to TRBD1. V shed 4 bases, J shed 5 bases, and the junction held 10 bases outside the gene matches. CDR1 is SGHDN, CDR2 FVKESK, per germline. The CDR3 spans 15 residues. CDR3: CASSPPRATGETQYF. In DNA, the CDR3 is TGTGCCAGCAGCCCCCCCCGAGCGACAGGGGAGACCCAGTACTTC.

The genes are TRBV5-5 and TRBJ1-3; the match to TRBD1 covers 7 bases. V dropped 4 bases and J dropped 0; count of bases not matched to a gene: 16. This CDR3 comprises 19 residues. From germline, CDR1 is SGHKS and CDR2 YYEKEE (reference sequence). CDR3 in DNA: TGTGCCAGCAGCCCCCATCCGGGACAGTACGTGAACTCTGGAAACACCATATATTTT. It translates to CASSPHPGQYVNSGNTIYF.

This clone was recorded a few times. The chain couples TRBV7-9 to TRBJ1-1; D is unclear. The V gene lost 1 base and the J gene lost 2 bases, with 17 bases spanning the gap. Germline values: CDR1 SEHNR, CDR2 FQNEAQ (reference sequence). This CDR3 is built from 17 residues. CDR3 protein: CASSLVPRTVKNTEAFF. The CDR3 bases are TGTGCCAGCAGCTTAGTACCCAGGACTGTAAAAAACACTGAAGCTTTCTTT.

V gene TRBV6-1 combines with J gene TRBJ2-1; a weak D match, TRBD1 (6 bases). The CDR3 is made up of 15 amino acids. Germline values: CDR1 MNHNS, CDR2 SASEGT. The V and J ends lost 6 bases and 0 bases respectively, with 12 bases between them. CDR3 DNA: TGTGCCAGCAGGGGACACCGGAGCTCCTACAATGAGCAGTTCTTC. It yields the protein CASRGHRSSYNEQFF.

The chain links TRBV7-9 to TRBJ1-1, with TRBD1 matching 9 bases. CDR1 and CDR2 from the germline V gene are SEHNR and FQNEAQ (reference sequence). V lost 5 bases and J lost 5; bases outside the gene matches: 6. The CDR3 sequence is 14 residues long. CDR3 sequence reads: CASSLYDRGTEAFF. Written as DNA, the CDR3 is TGTGCCAGCAGCCTCTATGACAGGGGGACTGAAGCTTTCTTT.

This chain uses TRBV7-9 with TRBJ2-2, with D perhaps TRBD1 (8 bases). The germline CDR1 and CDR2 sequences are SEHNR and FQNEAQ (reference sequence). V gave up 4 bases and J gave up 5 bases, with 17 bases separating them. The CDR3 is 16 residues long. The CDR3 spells CASSSWNRGGTGELFF. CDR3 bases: TGTGCCAGCAGCTCCTGGAACAGGGGGGGAACCGGGGAGCTGTTTTTT.

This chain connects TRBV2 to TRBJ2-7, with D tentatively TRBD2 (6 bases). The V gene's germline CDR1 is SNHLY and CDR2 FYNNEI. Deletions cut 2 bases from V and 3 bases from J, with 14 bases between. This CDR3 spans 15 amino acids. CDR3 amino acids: CASSECGIGLYEQYF. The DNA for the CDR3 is TGTGCCAGCAGTGAATGCGGGATCGGACTCTACGAGCAGTACTTC. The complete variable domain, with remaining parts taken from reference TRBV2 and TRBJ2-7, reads EPEVTQTPSHQVTQMGQEVILRCVPISNHLYFYWYRQILGQKVEFLVSFYNNEISEKSEIFDDQFSVERPDGSNFTLKIRSTKLEDSAMYFCASSECGIGLYEQYFGPGTRLTVT.

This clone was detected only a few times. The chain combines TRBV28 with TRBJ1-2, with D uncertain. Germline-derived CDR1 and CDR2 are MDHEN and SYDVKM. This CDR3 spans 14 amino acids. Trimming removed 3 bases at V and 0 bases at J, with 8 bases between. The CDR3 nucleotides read TGTGCCAGCAGTTTGAGTTTAGCTAACTATGGCTACACCTTC. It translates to CASSLSLANYGYTF.

CDR3 region: CASSFRAPDSGTMRGEQFF. CDR3 bases: TGTGCCAGCAGTTTCCGGGCGCCCGACTCGGGGACTATGAGAGGTGAGCAGTTCTTC. The chain employs TRBV27 and TRBJ2-1; 7 bases are shared with TRBD2. Germline V gene lookup returns CDR1 MNHEY and CDR2 SMNVEV (reference sequence). J gave up 9 bases and V 3 bases, and 23 bases lay outside the gene matches. This CDR3 contains 19 residues.

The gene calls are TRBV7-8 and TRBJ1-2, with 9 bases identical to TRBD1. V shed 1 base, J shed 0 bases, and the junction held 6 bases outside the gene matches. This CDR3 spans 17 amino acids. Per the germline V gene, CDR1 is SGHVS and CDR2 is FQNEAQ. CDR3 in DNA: TGTGCCAGCAGCTTAGACACAGGGGGCAACCCTAACTATGGCTACACCTTC. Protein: CASSLDTGGNPNYGYTF.

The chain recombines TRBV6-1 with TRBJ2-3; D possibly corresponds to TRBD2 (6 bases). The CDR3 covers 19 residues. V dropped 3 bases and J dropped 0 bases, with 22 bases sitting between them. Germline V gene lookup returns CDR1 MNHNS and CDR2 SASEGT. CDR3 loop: CASSDFPWTTPFSTDTQYF. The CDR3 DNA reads TGTGCCAGCAGTGATTTCCCGTGGACTACCCCGTTTAGCACAGATACGCAGTATTTT.

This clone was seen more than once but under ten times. CDR3 nucleotides: TGTGCCAGTAACACTATAGCGTGGAGGGGGACCCAGTACTTC. It specifies CASNTIAWRGTQYF. The chain is built from TRBV19 and TRBJ2-5; maybe TRBD2 (6 bases). The CDR3 has 14 residues. In germline, CDR1 is LNHDA, CDR2 SQIVND (reference sequence). Trimming left V 7 bases short and J 7 bases short, with 19 bases between.

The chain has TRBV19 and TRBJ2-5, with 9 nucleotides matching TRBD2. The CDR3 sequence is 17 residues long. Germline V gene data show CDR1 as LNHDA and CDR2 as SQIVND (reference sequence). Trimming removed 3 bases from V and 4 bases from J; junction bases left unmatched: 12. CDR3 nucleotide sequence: TGTGCCAGTAGTATCCCCCCGAATAGCGGGAGACGAGAGACCCAGTACTTC. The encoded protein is CASSIPPNSGRRETQYF.